Shown below are 2 T cell receptor beta chains from a single sample sequenced in a study of STAT5B mutations in CD4+ large granular lymphocyte leukemia. Produced via immunoSEQ multiplex PCR; TCRdb's table is partial and in-frame only. The table lists tens of thousands of clones, around 72% of them singletons. Source material: CD4+ T cells from blood buffy coats. The receptors stem from a human donor in good health.

The rearrangement joins TRBV7-6 to TRBJ2-7; 9 bases map to TRBD1. Germline V gene sequence: CDR1 SGHVS, CDR2 FNYEAQ. The J segment lost 2 bases and the V segment lost 5 bases, leaving 7 bases of the junction unmatched. This CDR3 has 15 residues. Here the CDR3 reads CASSQGTGHTYEQYF. The DNA of the CDR3 is TGTGCCAGCAGCCAAGGGACAGGGCACACCTACGAGCAGTACTTC.

The table lists this clone with a count of one. The chain couples TRBV7-2 to TRBJ2-6; D remains ambiguous. The CDR3 runs 18 residues. In germline, CDR1 is SGHTA, CDR2 FQGNSA. V was trimmed by 1 base and J by 1 base, leaving 14 bases between them. The CDR3 sequence: CASSLGGFLRSGANVLTF. CDR3 nucleotides: TGTGCCAGCAGCTTAGGAGGATTTTTGAGGTCTGGGGCCAACGTCCTGACTTTC.